Here is one T cell receptor (beta chain) with its context. Its cognate antigen has yet to be identified. Per-nucleotide qualities are absent, and no much larger clonotype sits a single base away. The data were taken from a study of blood T cell repertoires in COVID-19 (dated by TCRdb to 2020 to 2021). About the full investigation: Collaborator samples came from the United States, Italy and Spain and covered acute and convalescent phases of COVID-19. The material from the prospective study consisted of cDNA or gDNA derived from T cells, B-cell-depleted T cells, or PBMCs. Deeply sampled blood TCRbeta repertoires from subjects exposed to, actively infected with, or recovered from COVID-19 were included in the dataset. The repertoires were made available in a free public database intended to serve as a resource for research on the immune response to SARS-CoV-2. The samples were drawn from the first 160 participants of the ongoing ImmuneRACE study and from over a thousand subjects provided by 6 global collaborators. The sample metadata nearly always contained a de-identified subject ID, COVID-19 status, age in years and sex. HLA class I and class II types, where available, came from metadata supplied by the sample provider rather than from assay-based typing.

The collaborating institutions used their own protocols to collect whole blood in K2EDTA tubes. Collaborator samples were shipped for TCRbeta analysis as frozen whole blood, isolated PBMCs, or DNA extracted from either sample type. Beyond this particular receptor, the publication reports: Clinical and demographic metadata were provided uncurated, with the amount varying by source and participant.

The immunoSEQ Assay, a bias-controlled multiplex PCR, was used to amplify TCRbeta CDR3 regions from genomic DNA. The source study handled its data this way. Nucleated cell counts per sample were estimated from amplification of reference gene primers within the assay. Sequence reads were collapsed and filtered to measure the absolute abundance of every unique TCRbeta CDR3 rearrangement. For each sample, productive Simpson clonality was calculated as the square root of Simpson's diversity index across productive rearrangements. TCRdb stores this immuneACCESS table with in-frame sequences only. Part of the clones is absent; in the studies checked, under half of the shortfall reflects unresolved V genes, and no reason is known for the rest. The D gene and trimming were derived from the DNA, and the V and J assignments and clone size from that table. The sample contains about 150,000 clones, 78% of them found a single time. The ten most abundant clones make up roughly 1.8% of the sample.

The receptor was derived from a man older than 75 with acute or convalescent COVID-19. Specimen: peripheral blood.

The DNA is as follows: TGTGCCAGCAGTGCTGACAGGGCAGGGGGAGAGACCCAGTACTTC. This is translated as CASSADRAGGETQYF. This chain joins TRBV25-1 to TRBJ2-5; 7 bases in the junction line up with TRBD1. As encoded in the germline V gene, CDR1 is MGHDK while CDR2 is SYGVNS. Unmatched junction bases come to 9, with V trimmed by 4 bases and J by 4 bases. The CDR3 sequence holds 15 residues, the cysteine and phenylalanine included. CDR3 DNA is the only sequence kept; it has 45 bases, read in frame from the first base. With the portions outside the CDR3 filled from the reference TRBV25-1 and TRBJ2-5 genes, the complete variable region becomes EADIYQTPRYLVIGTGKKITLECSQTMGHDKMYWYQQDPGMELHLIHYSYGVNSTEKGDLSSESTVSRIRTEHFPLTLESARPSHTSQYLCASSADRAGGETQYFGPGTRLLVL.